The rows below give T cell receptor beta chains drawn from one sample of a study of cytomegalovirus exposure and HLA in healthy donors. Clones were sequenced by immunoSEQ multiplex PCR, and TCRdb holds only the in-frame ones, with some missing. Listed are 150,000 to 200,000 clones; 1% to 1.5% falls within the top ten. Source material: PBMCs. The receptors originated from an older woman in good health and CMV-seronegative. CDR3s include the opening cysteine and the closing phenylalanine or tryptophan. Fields, in order: V gene, D gene, J gene, CDR3 protein, CDR3 DNA. A D gene is named only where the DNA matches it firmly.

V gene: TRBV15
D gene: .
J gene: TRBJ1-2
CDR3 protein: CATSRDRGLYGYTF
CDR3 DNA: TGTGCCACCAGCAGAGATCGGGGTCTCTATGGCTACACCTTC

V gene: TRBV15
D gene: .
J gene: TRBJ2-7
CDR3 protein: CATSRDVVGRAYEQYF
CDR3 DNA: TGTGCCACCAGCAGAGACGTCGTGGGCAGAGCCTACGAGCAGTACTTC

V gene: TRBV20-1
D gene: .
J gene: TRBJ2-1
CDR3 protein: CSARQGKEQFF
CDR3 DNA: TGCAGTGCTAGACAGGGAAAGGAGCAGTTCTTC

V gene: TRBV5-6
D gene: TRBD1
J gene: TRBJ2-7
CDR3 protein: CASSSSGQGAKLHEQYF
CDR3 DNA: TGTGCCAGCAGCTCATCGGGACAGGGGGCGAAATTACACGAGCAGTACTTC

V gene: TRBV2
D gene: .
J gene: TRBJ1-1
CDR3 protein: CASSDRVGHTEAFF
CDR3 DNA: TGTGCCAGCAGTGACAGGGTTGGGCACACTGAAGCTTTCTTT

V gene: TRBV7-3
D gene: .
J gene: TRBJ1-1
CDR3 protein: CASSLRGDTEAFF
CDR3 DNA: TGTGCCAGCAGCTTGCGGGGGGACACTGAAGCTTTCTTT

V gene: TRBV2
D gene: .
J gene: TRBJ1-4
CDR3 protein: CASVGRRGLNEKLFF
CDR3 DNA: TGTGCCAGCGTCGGACGGAGGGGTTTAAATGAAAAACTGTTTTTT

V gene: TRBV11-2
D gene: .
J gene: TRBJ1-1
CDR3 protein: CASSLGRSNTEAFF
CDR3 DNA: TGTGCCAGCAGCCTTGGGAGGTCGAACACTGAAGCTTTCTTT

V gene: TRBV10-1
D gene: TRBD2
J gene: TRBJ2-3
CDR3 protein: CASSVGLATDTQYF
CDR3 DNA: TGCGCCAGCAGTGTTGGACTAGCGACAGATACGCAGTATTTT

V gene: TRBV2
D gene: TRBD1
J gene: TRBJ1-5
CDR3 protein: CASRTGDNQPQHF
CDR3 DNA: TGTGCCAGCCGGACAGGGGACAATCAGCCCCAGCATTTT

V gene: TRBV6-5
D gene: .
J gene: TRBJ1-5
CDR3 protein: CASSAGGPQHF
CDR3 DNA: TGTGCCAGCAGTGCCGGAGGTCCCCAGCATTTT

V gene: TRBV15
D gene: .
J gene: TRBJ2-1
CDR3 protein: CATSAQLQNEQFF
CDR3 DNA: TGTGCCACCAGCGCACAGTTACAAAATGAGCAGTTCTTC

V gene: TRBV4-1
D gene: TRBD1
J gene: TRBJ1-5
CDR3 protein: CASSQGGQDWGAYLGQPQHF
CDR3 DNA: TGCGCCAGCAGCCAAGGGGGACAGGATTGGGGTGCCTACTTGGGTCAGCCCCAGCATTTT

V gene: TRBV9
D gene: .
J gene: TRBJ2-6
CDR3 protein: CASSVADQGIISGANVLTF
CDR3 DNA: TGTGCCAGCAGCGTAGCAGATCAGGGGATTATCTCTGGGGCCAACGTCCTGACTTTC

V gene: TRBV9
D gene: TRBD2
J gene: TRBJ2-1
CDR3 protein: CASSILAGAGQDEQFF
CDR3 DNA: TGTGCCAGCAGCATCTTAGCGGGAGCGGGGCAAGATGAGCAGTTCTTC

V gene: TRBV5-1
D gene: TRBD1
J gene: TRBJ2-6
CDR3 protein: CASSLQGNGANVLTF
CDR3 DNA: TGCGCCAGCAGCTTACAGGGGAATGGGGCCAACGTCCTGACTTTC

V gene: TRBV19
D gene: TRBD1
J gene: TRBJ1-2
CDR3 protein: CASSIDHDRGDGYTF
CDR3 DNA: TGTGCCAGTAGTATAGACCACGACAGGGGGGATGGCTACACCTTC

V gene: TRBV29-1
D gene: TRBD2
J gene: TRBJ2-7
CDR3 protein: CSVVLAGRRYEQYF
CDR3 DNA: TGCAGCGTTGTCCTAGCGGGTCGTCGCTACGAGCAGTACTTC

V gene: TRBV2
D gene: .
J gene: TRBJ1-2
CDR3 protein: CASSVVGHLYGYTF
CDR3 DNA: TGTGCCAGCAGTGTGGTGGGACACCTATATGGCTACACCTTC

V gene: TRBV14
D gene: .
J gene: TRBJ2-2
CDR3 protein: CASSQDHSWAGELFF
CDR3 DNA: TGTGCCAGCAGCCAAGATCACAGTTGGGCCGGGGAGCTGTTTTTT

V gene: TRBV7-8
D gene: TRBD1
J gene: TRBJ2-7
CDR3 protein: CASSSTVDRGLSYEQYF
CDR3 DNA: TGTGCCAGCAGCTCGACCGTGGACAGGGGACTATCCTACGAGCAGTACTTC

V gene: TRBV27
D gene: TRBD1
J gene: TRBJ1-2
CDR3 protein: CASSLTTSRDRDGYTF
CDR3 DNA: TGTGCCAGCAGTTTAACAACCTCGAGGGACAGGGATGGCTACACCTTC